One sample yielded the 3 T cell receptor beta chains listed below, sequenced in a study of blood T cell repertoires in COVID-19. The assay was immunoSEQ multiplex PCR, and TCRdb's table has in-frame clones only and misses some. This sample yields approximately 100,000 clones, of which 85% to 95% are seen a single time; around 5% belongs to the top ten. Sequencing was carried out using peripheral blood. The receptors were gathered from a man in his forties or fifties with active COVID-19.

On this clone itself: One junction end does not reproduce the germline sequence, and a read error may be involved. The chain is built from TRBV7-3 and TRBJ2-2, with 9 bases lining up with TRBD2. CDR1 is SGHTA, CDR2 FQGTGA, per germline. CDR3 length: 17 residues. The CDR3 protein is CASSPPAASGNPGELFF. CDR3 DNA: TGTGCCAGCAGCCCACCGGCGGCTAGCGGGAACCCCGGGGAGCTGTTTTTT.

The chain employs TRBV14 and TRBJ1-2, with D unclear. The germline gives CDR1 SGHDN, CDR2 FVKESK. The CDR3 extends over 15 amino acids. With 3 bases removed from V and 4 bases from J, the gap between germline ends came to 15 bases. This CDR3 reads CASSHMSTAVYGYTF. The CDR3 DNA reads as TGTGCCAGCAGCCACATGAGTACTGCCGTCTATGGCTACACCTTC.

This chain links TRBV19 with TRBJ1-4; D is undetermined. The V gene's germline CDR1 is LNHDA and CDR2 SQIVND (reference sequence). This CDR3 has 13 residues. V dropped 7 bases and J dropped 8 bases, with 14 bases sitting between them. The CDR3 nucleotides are TGTGCCAGTAAAGAGGGATCAGCGGAAAAACTGTTTTTT. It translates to CASKEGSAEKLFF.